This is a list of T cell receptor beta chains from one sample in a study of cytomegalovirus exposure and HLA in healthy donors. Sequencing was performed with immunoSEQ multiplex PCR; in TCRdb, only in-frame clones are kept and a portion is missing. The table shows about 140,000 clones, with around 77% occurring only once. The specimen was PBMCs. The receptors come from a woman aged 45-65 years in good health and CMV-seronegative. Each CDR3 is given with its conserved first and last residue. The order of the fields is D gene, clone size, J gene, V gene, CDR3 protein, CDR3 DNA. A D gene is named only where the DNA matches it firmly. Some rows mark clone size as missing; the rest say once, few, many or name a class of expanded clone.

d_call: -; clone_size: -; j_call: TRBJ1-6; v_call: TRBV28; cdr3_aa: CASNMGLTNSPLHF; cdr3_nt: TGTGCCAGCAATATGGGACTGACTAATTCACCCCTCCACTTT
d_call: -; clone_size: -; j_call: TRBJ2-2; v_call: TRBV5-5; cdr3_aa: CASSLRLAGPNTGELFF; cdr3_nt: TGTGCCAGCAGCTTGAGGTTGGCGGGGCCCAACACCGGGGAGCTGTTTTTT
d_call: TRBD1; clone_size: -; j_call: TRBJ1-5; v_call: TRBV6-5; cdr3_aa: CASSADRGQPQHF; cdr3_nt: TGTGCCAGCAGTGCGGACAGGGGGCAGCCCCAGCATTTT
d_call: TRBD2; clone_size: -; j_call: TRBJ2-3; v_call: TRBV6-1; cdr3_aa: CASELAGFVGTQYF; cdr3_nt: TGTGCCAGCGAACTAGCGGGGTTTGTGGGTACGCAGTATTTT
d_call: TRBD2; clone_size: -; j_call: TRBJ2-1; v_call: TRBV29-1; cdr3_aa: CSVASGEHNEQFF; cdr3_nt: TGCAGCGTTGCTAGCGGAGAGCACAATGAGCAGTTCTTC
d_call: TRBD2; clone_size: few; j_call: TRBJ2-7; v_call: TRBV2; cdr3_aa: CASTGGGNLGQYF; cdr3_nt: TGTGCCAGCACGGGCGGGGGGAATTTGGGACAGTACTTC
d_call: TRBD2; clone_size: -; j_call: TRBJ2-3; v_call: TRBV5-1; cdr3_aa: CASSLRLAGGGHTDTQYF; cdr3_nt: TGCGCCAGCAGCTTGCGGCTAGCGGGGGGCGGGCACACAGATACGCAGTATTTT
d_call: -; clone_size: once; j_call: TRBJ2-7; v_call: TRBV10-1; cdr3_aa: CASSQNRVEQYF; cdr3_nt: TGCGCCAGCAGCCAAAACAGGGTTGAGCAGTACTTC
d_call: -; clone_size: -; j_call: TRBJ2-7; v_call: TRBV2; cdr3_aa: CASSELYEQYF; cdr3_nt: TGTGCCAGCAGTGAATTATACGAGCAGTACTTC
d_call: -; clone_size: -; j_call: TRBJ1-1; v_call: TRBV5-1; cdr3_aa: CASSLSVFSTEAFF; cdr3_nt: TGCGCCAGCAGCTTGTCGGTCTTTAGCACTGAAGCTTTCTTT
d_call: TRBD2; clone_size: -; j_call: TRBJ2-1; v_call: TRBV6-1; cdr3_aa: CASSVDQGRGGLEQFF; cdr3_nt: TGTGCCAGCAGTGTTGATCAGGGTCGCGGGGGGCTTGAGCAGTTCTTC
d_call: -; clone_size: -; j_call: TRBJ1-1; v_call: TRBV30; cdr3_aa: CAWSRGEAFF; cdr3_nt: TGTGCCTGGAGTCGGGGTGAAGCTTTCTTT